The following is a T cell receptor beta chain sequence with its context. Its target is unknown. This entry is derived from a study of vaccination and CD4 T cells after COVID-19. Overall study: Post-vaccine specimens were obtained a median 72 days after dose two (range 14 to 241).

Specified treatment: roughly 11-day PBMC culture with coronavirus spike peptide pools or control peptides (ViraFEST assay). The unexposed donor gave CD4+ T cells before the COVID-19 pandemic (2011-2018). An Oncomine TCR Beta short-read assay was used to sequence the DNA from cultured CD4+ T cells. TCRdb recomputed calls from the PCR reads with MiXCR, one row per CDR3 protein. Of 6,000 or so distinct CDR3 sequences in the sample, roughly 44% were seen once. CDR3 length equals 14 residues. V was clipped by 7 bases and J by 3 bases, with 13 bases between them. Germline V gene lookup returns CDR1 LNHDA and CDR2 SQIVND (reference sequence).

The specimen sequenced was CD4+ T cells from blood, cultured in vitro. This receptor was obtained from a human donor in good health. The rearrangement links TRBV19 to TRBJ1-5, with D possibly TRBD1 on 5 matching bases. CDR3 bases: TGTGCCAGTACCCCCGAGGGGTTCAATCAGCCCCAGCATTTT. Residues: CASTPEGFNQPQHF.